Following are 17 T cell receptor beta chains from one sample sequenced in a study of OX40 agonist ivuxolimab in advanced cancers. Library preparation was by the immunoSEQ multiplex PCR assay. The table comes from immuneACCESS by way of TCRdb, which keeps in-frame sequences with V and J called. Part of the clones is missing from these tables; in studies checked, under half for an unresolved V gene and the rest for unknown reasons. This sample gives 49,000 or so clones in total; around 83% of them show up just once. Of the sample, 2.6% is held by the ten largest clones. Sequencing was performed on CD4+ or CD8+ T cells sorted from blood, taken in a trial of the OX40 agonist ivuxolimab. These receptors were taken from an adult with an advanced solid tumor such as melanoma, head and neck, liver or kidney cancer.

The chain recombines TRBV5-8 with TRBJ2-3, with 9 bases that match TRBD2. Germline-derived CDR1 and CDR2 are SGHTS and YDEGEE. The CDR3 totals 17 residues. V was clipped by 4 bases and J by 6 bases; unmatched bases: 15. CDR3 sequence: CASSRSQAGGGLDTQYF. The CDR3 DNA reads as TGTGCCAGCAGCCGTTCTCAGGCGGGGGGGGGTTTGGATACGCAGTATTTT.

The chain employs TRBV6-5 and TRBJ1-2, with D hard to call. Trimming pared 6 bases from V and 2 bases from J, leaving 13 bases between. Looked up from germline, CDR1 is MNHEY and CDR2 is SVGAGI. The CDR3 contains 14 residues. CDR3 DNA sequence: TGTGCCAGCAGCCCCGGAGGTTGGAACTATGGCTACACCTTC. This codes for CASSPGGWNYGYTF.

In nucleotides, the CDR3 is TGTGCCTGGAGTGTCCTAATCCAGGGCTACACCTTC. This codes for CAWSVLIQGYTF. This chain connects TRBV30 to TRBJ1-2, with D unresolved. Germline-derived CDR1 and CDR2 are GTSNPN and SVGIG (reference sequence). The CDR3 spans 12 residues. The germline V and J ends were trimmed by 0 bases and 8 bases, with 10 bases remaining between them. The variable domain in full, completed from reference TRBV30 and TRBJ1-2, reads SQTIHQWPATLVQPVGSPLSLECTVEGTSNPNLYWYRQAAGRGLQLLFYSVGIGQISSEVPQNLSASRPQDRQFILSSKKLLLSDSGFYLCAWSVLIQGYTFGSGTRLTVV.

Notes on this clone: Other DNA sequences within the sample encode an identical CDR3. The chain carries TRBV5-6 and TRBJ2-5; 9 bases fit TRBD2. Germline loops: CDR1 SGHDT, CDR2 YYEEEE. This CDR3 comprises 15 residues. V trimming: 1 base; J trimming: 5 bases; junction bases outside the gene matches: 6. CDR3 sequence: CASSLSLAGGETQYF. For the CDR3, the DNA is TGTGCCAGCAGCTTGTCACTAGCGGGTGGGGAGACCCAGTACTTC.

V gene TRBV12-2 combines with J gene TRBJ2-2. TRBV12-2 is flagged as a pseudogene. The CDR3 totals 14 residues. The CDR3 protein is CASRQEENTGELFF. In DNA form, the CDR3 reads TGTGCAAGTCGCCAAGAAGAAAACACCGGGGAGCTGTTTTTT.

This chain connects TRBV10-3 to TRBJ2-3, with 10 nucleotides matching TRBD2. Germline values: CDR1 ENHRY, CDR2 SYGVKD. The CDR3 is made up of 13 amino acids. The ends lost 10 bases at V and 3 bases at J; junction bases unmatched: 4. CDR3 residues: CASTLAGTDTQYF. Written as DNA, the CDR3 is TGTGCCAGCACACTAGCGGGAACAGATACGCAGTATTTT.

The V and J genes are TRBV18 and TRBJ2-3, with D tentatively TRBD2 (5 bases). The V gene lost 6 bases and the J gene lost 2 bases, with 15 bases spanning the gap. The CDR3 sequence is 15 residues long. Germline-derived CDR1 and CDR2 are KGHSH and LQKENI. The CDR3 nucleotides are TGTGCCAGCTCCCGTCAGCGGAGTCCCACAGATACGCAGTATTTT. This encodes CASSRQRSPTDTQYF.

The V and J genes are TRBV5-1 and TRBJ1-1, with D possibly TRBD1 on 6 matching bases. With 5 bases removed from V and 1 base from J, the gap between germline ends came to 15 bases. In germline, CDR1 is SGHRS, CDR2 YFSETQ. The CDR3 length is 15 residues. This CDR3 is CASSAIWGQNTEAFF. For the CDR3, the DNA is TGCGCCAGCAGTGCAATATGGGGACAGAACACTGAAGCTTTCTTT. The variable domain in full, with the rest retrieved from reference TRBV5-1 and TRBJ1-1, is KAGVTQTPRYLIKTRGQQVTLSCSPISGHRSVSWYQQTPGQGLQFLFEYFSETQRNKGNFPGRFSGRQFSNSRSEMNVSTLELGDSALYLCASSAIWGQNTEAFFGQGTRLTVV.

The chain uses TRBV7-9 and TRBJ1-3; D remains ambiguous. The CDR3 consists of 14 residues. Per germline, CDR1 SEHNR and CDR2 FQNEAQ (reference sequence). V was pared by 3 bases and J by 9 bases, with 15 bases between. DNA for the CDR3: TGTGCCAGCAGCTTCGGGATACCCAGACCCACCATATATTTT. Its translation is CASSFGIPRPTIYF. The full variable domain, in which reference TRBV7-9 and TRBJ1-3 provide the parts outside the CDR3, is DTGVSQNPRHKITKRGQNVTFRCDPISEHNRLYWYRQTLGQGPEFLTYFQNEAQLEKSRLLSDRFSAERPKGSFSTLEIQRTEQGDSAMYLCASSFGIPRPTIYFGEGSWLTVV.

This chain connects TRBV11-3 to TRBJ1-5, with 10 bases aligning to TRBD1. The germline CDR1 and CDR2 sequences are SGHNT and YENEEA. V lost 0 bases to trimming and J lost 6 bases; unmatched junction nucleotides: 2. This CDR3 comprises 15 residues. CDR3 DNA sequence: TGTGCCAGCAGCTTAGACGGACAGGGGGGTCAGCCCCAGCATTTT. The encoded protein is CASSLDGQGGQPQHF.

This clone was detected only a few times. The chain joins TRBV12-5 to TRBJ2-3; 7 bases line up with TRBD2. CDR1 and CDR2 (germline): LGHNT, FRNRAP. V lost 6 bases to trimming and J lost 0 bases; unmatched junction nucleotides: 3. This CDR3 contains 14 residues. The CDR3 region has the DNA TGTGCTAGTGGCTTCGGGAGGAGCACAGATACGCAGTATTTT. It specifies CASGFGRSTDTQYF.

The table lists this clone with a few counts. The V call is TRBV7-9, the J call TRBJ1-4; no firm D call. Germline assignment: CDR1 SEHNR and CDR2 FQNEAQ (reference sequence). The germline V and J ends were trimmed by 4 bases and 8 bases, with 14 bases remaining between them. The CDR3 runs 14 residues. The CDR3 reads CASSSPSGREKLFF. As DNA, the CDR3 is TGTGCCAGCAGCTCCCCATCGGGCCGGGAAAAACTGTTTTTT.

This clone was seen a handful of times. The identical CDR3 is also encoded by other nucleotide sequences in the sample. V and J are TRBV2 and TRBJ1-3; TRBD1 matches 9 bases. This CDR3 is 15 amino acids long. Per germline, CDR1 SNHLY and CDR2 FYNNEI. Unmatched junction bases numbered 10, after V lost 6 bases and J lost 7 bases. Here the CDR3 DNA reads TGTGCCAGCAGCTACCGGGACAGGGTTACGAACACCATATATTTT. As protein: CASSYRDRVTNTIYF.

The rearrangement links TRBV7-9 to TRBJ2-2, with 10 bases aligning to TRBD2. The V gene end was trimmed by 5 bases and the J gene end by 5 bases; junction bases not matched to a gene: 8. There are 16 residues in the CDR3. Looked up from germline, CDR1 is SEHNR and CDR2 is FQNEAQ (reference sequence). For the CDR3, the DNA is TGTGCCAGCAGCCAAGGCCTAGCGGGAGTAACCGGGGAGCTGTTTTTT. Amino acids: CASSQGLAGVTGELFF.

CDR3 bases: TGTGCCAGCAGGCCCGCCGGGGAGCAGTACTTC. This encodes CASRPAGEQYF. V and J are TRBV2 and TRBJ2-7; no definite D call. Per germline, CDR1 SNHLY and CDR2 FYNNEI. The CDR3 is made up of 11 amino acids. Trimming shortened V by 6 bases and J by 7 bases, and 10 bases separated the two germline ends.

V gene TRBV6-5 combines with J gene TRBJ2-7, with no clear D. Germline-derived CDR1 and CDR2 are MNHEY and SVGAGI. The CDR3 covers 13 residues. Trimming took 2 bases from V and 2 from J, leaving 7 bases between them. CDR3 protein: CASSYRRAYEQYF. The CDR3 coding sequence is TGTGCCAGCAGTTACCGTCGTGCCTACGAGCAGTACTTC.

CDR3 in amino acids: CASNSDPLTGAEQYF. CDR3 DNA: TGTGCCAGCAACTCGGACCCGTTGACAGGAGCCGAGCAGTACTTC. This chain uses TRBV2 with TRBJ2-7, with a weak D call TRBD1 (6 bases). Germline V gives CDR1 SNHLY, CDR2 FYNNEI. The CDR3 extends over 15 amino acids. V lost 7 bases and J lost 6, with 22 bases in between.